The following is a TCR beta chain sequence with its context. Antigen: not known. Researchers ran the assay at a deep level. Splitting of each subset's genomic DNA was done evenly across several immunoSEQ plates. Here immunoSEQ multiplex PCR was the method, and the copy in TCRdb shows in-frame clones only, minus some. The sample includes about 2.1 million clones, about 93% seen only once; the top ten take approximately 1.7%. Positive CCR7 selection of CD45RO-negative cells yielded the naive CD8 cells, and terminally differentiated effector memory CD45RA+ cells were excluded. This record belongs to a study of shared clonotypes between healthy human individuals. As for the study in general: The cohort comprised a couple of women and a few men. Their ages spanned 18 to 49 years.

Study findings and constraints: Only blood was sampled, and tissue TCR repertoires likely differ from blood ones.

CDR1 is SEHNR and CDR2 is FQNEAQ in the germline V gene (reference sequence). The CDR3 is 15 amino acids. Trimming took 3 bases from V and 4 from J, leaving 13 bases between them. Sequencing was performed on naive CD8+ T cells from PBMCs. The receptor was derived from a young man in good health. Some clones in this sample may be carry-over from other donors' samples. This chain connects TRBV7-9 to TRBJ1-3; D is unresolved. CDR3 region: CASSFHLGSGNTIYF. The CDR3 region has the DNA TGTGCCAGCAGCTTCCATTTAGGAAGCGGAAACACCATATATTTT.